The 9 T cell receptor beta chains presented below share a single source sample, sequenced in a study of monozygotic twins with inflammatory bowel disease. TCRdb reprocessed the 5' RACE reads and stores each CDR3 protein as one record, lacking DNA. The listing records a few hundred thousand distinct CDR3 sequences. Sequenced input: blood. Receptors were obtained from a human donor with ulcerative colitis or Crohn's disease, or a healthy co-twin of an affected twin (not recorded which).

The V call is TRBV7-3, the J call TRBJ2-3; with no DNA, the TCRdb D assignment of TRBD1 cannot be verified. CDR3 size: 15 residues. Germline CDR1 and CDR2: SGHTA and FQGTGA. CDR3 residues: CASSLSRARADTQYF. The full variable domain, completed using reference TRBV7-3 and TRBJ2-3, is GAGVSQTPSNKVTEKGKYVELRCDPISGHTALYWYRQSLGQGPEFLIYFQGTGAADDSGLPNDRFFAVRPEGSVSTLKIQRTERGDSAVYLCASSLSRARADTQYFGPGTRLTVL.

The J gene is TRBJ1-1, the V gene TRBV7-9. Germline CDR1 SEHNR, CDR2 FQNEAQ (reference sequence). The CDR3 length is 16 residues. The CDR3 loop is CASSPTDFRLETEAFF.

The genes are TRBV5-1 and TRBJ2-1; TCRdb returns TRBD2, unconfirmable since there is no DNA. The germline CDR1 and CDR2 sequences are SGHRS and YFSETQ. There are 16 residues in the CDR3. Here the CDR3 reads CASSFSGRNSYNEQFF. Looking up the rest from reference TRBV5-1 and TRBJ2-1 gives the full variable domain: KAGVTQTPRYLIKTRGQQVTLSCSPISGHRSVSWYQQTPGQGLQFLFEYFSETQRNKGNFPGRFSGRQFSNSRSEMNVSTLELGDSALYLCASSFSGRNSYNEQFFGPGTRLTVL.

The gene calls are TRBV5-1 and TRBJ2-2; without DNA, the TCRdb call of TRBD2 cannot be checked. Germline V CDR1 and CDR2: SGHRS, YFSETQ. The CDR3 sequence is 12 residues long. The CDR3 protein is CASRLANGELFF. Variable domain in full (rest from reference TRBV5-1 and TRBJ2-2): KAGVTQTPRYLIKTRGQQVTLSCSPISGHRSVSWYQQTPGQGLQFLFEYFSETQRNKGNFPGRFSGRQFSNSRSEMNVSTLELGDSALYLCASRLANGELFFGEGSRLTVL.

This chain uses TRBV27 with TRBJ1-3. Germline CDR1 is MNHEY and CDR2 is SMNVEV (reference sequence). The CDR3 has 14 residues. CDR3 sequence: CASSTRQAGNTIYF.

The gene calls are TRBV19 and TRBJ2-7; TCRdb selects TRBD2, and the lack of DNA leaves this call unchecked. From germline, CDR1 is LNHDA and CDR2 SQIVND (reference sequence). This CDR3 spans 15 amino acids. The CDR3 loop reads CASSIAEGDFYEQYF.

This chain joins TRBV4-3 and TRBJ2-6. The CDR3 loop spans 15 amino acids. Germline V gene data show CDR1 as LGHNA and CDR2 as YSLEER. This CDR3 is CASSQSRTGANVLTF.

The chain couples TRBV28 to TRBJ2-1; TCRdb designates TRBD2, a call that cannot be tested without DNA. The CDR3 totals 15 residues. Germline CDR1 is MDHEN and CDR2 is SYDVKM. The CDR3 loop is CASSTGLAGYNEQFF. Using reference TRBV28 and TRBJ2-1 for the parts outside the CDR3, the full variable domain is DVKVTQSSRYLVKRTGEKVFLECVQDMDHENMFWYRQDPGLGLRLIYFSYDVKMKEKGDIPEGYSVSREKKERFSLILESASTNQTSMYLCASSTGLAGYNEQFFGPGTRLTVL.

The chain joins TRBV3-1 to TRBJ2-2. The germline V gene has CDR1 LGHDT and CDR2 YNNKEL (reference sequence). The CDR3 is made up of 16 amino acids. CDR3 in amino acids: CASSQLLASTTGELFF.